Listed below are T cell receptor beta chains from one sample, sequenced in a study of T cells in Graves' hyperthyroidism and ophthalmopathy. TCRdb redid the calling of the multiplex PCR reads with MiXCR, one entry per CDR3 protein. The sample yields around 610,000 distinct CDR3 sequences, around 15% seen once. The sequenced material came from blood. These receptors came from a middle-aged woman with Graves' ophthalmopathy. Each CDR3 is given with its conserved first and last residue. Fields, in order: J gene, V gene, D gene, clone size, CDR3 DNA, CDR3 protein. A D gene is named only where the DNA matches it firmly. Size is omitted from some rows. Given values are once, few, many or a class for expanded clones.

J: TRBJ2-2; V: TRBV28; D: .; size: many; DNA: TGTGCCAGCTTACGGGCGAACACCGGGGAGCTGTTTTTT; CDR3: CASLRANTGELFF
J: TRBJ2-6; V: TRBV20-1; D: TRBD1; size: many; DNA: TGCAGTGCCAAGGGACAGGGGGCGTCTGGGGCCAACGTCCTGACTTTC; CDR3: CSAKGQGASGANVLTF
J: TRBJ1-5; V: TRBV6-2/TRBV6-3; D: TRBD1; size: .; DNA: TGTGCCAGCAGTTACGTTCCTCGGACAGGCGCCCTCAATCAGCCCCAGCATTTT; CDR3: CASSYVPRTGALNQPQHF
J: TRBJ2-6; V: TRBV2; D: TRBD1; size: .; DNA: TGTGCCAGCAGCCCCGGACAGGCGCGTGGGGCCAACGTCCTGACTTTC; CDR3: CASSPGQARGANVLTF
J: TRBJ1-1; V: TRBV27; D: .; size: many; DNA: TGTGCCAGCAGTTTAAGGTTACAGGGGAACACTGAAGCTTTCTTT; CDR3: CASSLRLQGNTEAFF
J: TRBJ2-7; V: TRBV4-1; D: TRBD2; size: .; DNA: TGCGCCAGCAGCCAAGGAGCACTAGCGGGGACCTACGAGCAGTACTTC; CDR3: CASSQGALAGTYEQYF
J: TRBJ1-1; V: TRBV28; D: .; size: .; DNA: TGTGCCAGCAGGCGGGGGCCTTGGACTGAAGCTTTCTTT; CDR3: CASRRGPWTEAFF
J: TRBJ2-7; V: TRBV7-8; D: .; size: .; DNA: TGTGCCAGCAAAGTCAATCCAGGGTCCTACGAGCAGTACTTC; CDR3: CASKVNPGSYEQYF
J: TRBJ1-2; V: TRBV4-3; D: .; size: .; DNA: TGCGCCAGCAGCCAAACGGGACGTTCGTTCTATGGCTACACCTTC; CDR3: CASSQTGRSFYGYTF
J: TRBJ2-2; V: TRBV7-2; D: .; size: many; DNA: TGTGCCAGCAGCTTAGTAGGTCGCGGGACCTTCCTGAACACCGGGGAGCTGTTTTTT; CDR3: CASSLVGRGTFLNTGELFF
J: TRBJ1-3; V: TRBV19; D: .; size: .; DNA: TGTGCCAGTAGTGGGCGACCTGTCTCTGGAAACACCATATATTTT; CDR3: CASSGRPVSGNTIYF
J: TRBJ1-5; V: TRBV6-1; D: .; size: many; DNA: TGTGCCAGCAGCAGGTTCTATAGCAATCAGCCCCAGCATTTT; CDR3: CASSRFYSNQPQHF
J: TRBJ2-5; V: TRBV30; D: TRBD1; size: many; DNA: TGTGCCTGGGGAGGGGGCAGGGGGCGAAAGACCCAGTACTTC; CDR3: CAWGGGRGRKTQYF
J: TRBJ2-7; V: TRBV6-1; D: TRBD1; size: .; DNA: TGTGCCAGCAGTGAAATGCCCAGGGGGCGCTTATACGAGCAGTACTTC; CDR3: CASSEMPRGRLYEQYF
J: TRBJ1-1; V: TRBV28; D: .; size: many; DNA: TGTGCCAGCAGTCTTCAAAGCACTGAAGCTTTCTTT; CDR3: CASSLQSTEAFF
J: TRBJ1-1; V: TRBV6-1; D: TRBD1; size: .; DNA: TGTGCCAGCAGTGAAACCCGACAGGGAGGCACTGAAGCTTTCTTT; CDR3: CASSETRQGGTEAFF
J: TRBJ1-5; V: TRBV2; D: TRBD1; size: many; DNA: TGTGCCAGCAGTGTGGACACACAGGGGGCCCAGCCCCAGCATTTT; CDR3: CASSVDTQGAQPQHF
J: TRBJ1-1; V: TRBV12-3/TRBV12-4; D: .; size: .; DNA: TGTGCCAGCAGTCCCCGTGGAGGCAAACCGAGTATGAACACTGAAGCTTTCTTT; CDR3: CASSPRGGKPSMNTEAFF
J: TRBJ2-5; V: TRBV20-1; D: .; size: .; DNA: TGCAGTGCTAGAGATCCGGGAGGACAGGGCGTGGAGACCCAGTACTTC; CDR3: CSARDPGGQGVETQYF
J: TRBJ2-3; V: TRBV20-1; D: .; size: few; DNA: TGCAGTGCTAGCTCGACTAGGGTTAGCACAGATACGCAGTATTTT; CDR3: CSASSTRVSTDTQYF
J: TRBJ1-2; V: TRBV3-1; D: TRBD1; size: .; DNA: TGTGCCAGCAGCCCCGGACAGGGGGCAGGCTACACCTTC; CDR3: CASSPGQGAGYTF
J: TRBJ2-7; V: TRBV5-1; D: TRBD2; size: .; DNA: TGCGCCAGCAGCTTCAAAGGTTTACTAGCGAATTCTTACGAGCAGTACTTC; CDR3: CASSFKGLLANSYEQYF
J: TRBJ2-7; V: TRBV2; D: .; size: many; DNA: TGTGCCAGCACCCGACAGACCTACGAGCAGTACTTC; CDR3: CASTRQTYEQYF
J: TRBJ1-2; V: TRBV12-3/TRBV12-4; D: .; size: few; DNA: TGTGCCAGCAGCCAAGTCGTGAAGGGCGAGCATGGCTACACCTTC; CDR3: CASSQVVKGEHGYTF
J: TRBJ1-5; V: TRBV3-1; D: TRBD1; size: many; DNA: TGTGCCAGCCAGCAGGGGGGGGCGGGTCAGCCCCAGCATTTT; CDR3: CASQQGGAGQPQHF
J: TRBJ1-1; V: TRBV20-1; D: TRBD1; size: many; DNA: TGCAGTGCTAGGGTCCCGGACAGGGAGGCCGAGTTT; CDR3: CSARVPDREAEF
J: TRBJ2-1; V: TRBV11-1; D: TRBD2; size: few; DNA: TGTGCCAGCAGCCGTCCGGGAGGGCGCGGTGAGCAGTTCTTC; CDR3: CASSRPGGRGEQFF